This entry describes one TCR beta chain. Its antigen has not been determined. No base qualities exist here, and no much larger clone lies one base off it. This sample is part of a study of control samples from healthy donors and cancer patients (TCRdb year 2020). The method behind the library was the immunoSEQ multiplex PCR assay. Entries here come from immuneACCESS through TCRdb and include only in-frame sequences with V and J called. Some clones fail to appear in such tables; in the studies checked, an unresolved V gene covers under half of the shortfall, and the cause of the remainder is unknown. The table for this sample lists about 130,000 clones; around 93% of them were counted only once. About 9% of the sample belongs to the ten largest clones. The CDR3 measures 18 amino acids from cysteine to phenylalanine. Kept here is only the CDR3 DNA, which spans 54 bases and is read in frame from base 1. From a lookup of the germline V gene, CDR1 and CDR2 are SNHLY and FYNNEI. Trimming takes 2 bases from V and 2 bases from J, and the germline ends sit 21 bases apart.

This chain joins TRBV2 to TRBJ1-2, with no D gene named confidently. Sequencing used blood. The sequence came from a man in his late teens or twenties in good health. The DNA reads as follows: TGTGCCAGCAGTGAAAACCGCCATACCCCGACCGCGAACTATGGCTACACCTTC. It encodes CASSENRHTPTANYGYTF.